These T cell receptor beta chains were read from a single sample in a study of T cell repertoires in cytomegalovirus infection. The antigens for these receptors are not known. TCRdb used MiXCR to reprocess the reads, holding one entry per CDR3 protein. The table records hundreds of thousands of distinct CDR3 sequences, approximately 31% of them present only once. Material: cultured CD8+ T cells from PBMCs, obtained from culture after CMV antigen stimulation. The source of these receptors is a human donor in good health (CMV status not recorded). Some clones in this sample may be carry-over from other donors' samples. Each CDR3 is given with its conserved first and last residue. D genes are given only for firm matches. Clone size is stated in some rows and not others, as once, few, many or a class when expanded.

clone_size | d_call | j_call | v_call | cdr3_nt | cdr3_aa
once | TRBD1 | TRBJ1-2 | TRBV15 | TGTGCCACCAGGCCCAGCCGTCCGGGACAGGGCTATGGCTACACCTTC | CATRPSRPGQGYGYTF
few | . | TRBJ2-5 | TRBV10-3 | TGTGCCATCAGTGATGAGGGGGGACCCAACAGCCAGTACTTC | CAISDEGGPNSQYF
. | . | TRBJ1-1 | TRBV4-1 | TGCGCCAGCAGCCAAGATTCGGGGGGCTACTTGAACACTGAAGCTTTCTTT | CASSQDSGGYLNTEAFF
few | . | TRBJ2-7 | TRBV4-1 | TGCGCCAGCAGCCAACCCCAGGCCACCTACGAGCAGTACTTC | CASSQPQATYEQYF
many | . | TRBJ2-7 | TRBV9 | TGTGCCAGCAGCGTAGGACAGACCTACGAGCAGTACTTC | CASSVGQTYEQYF
many | TRBD1 | TRBJ2-2 | TRBV7-9 | TGTGCCAGCAGCACAACAGGGGGGAACACCGGGGAGCTGTTTTTT | CASSTTGGNTGELFF
many | TRBD1 | TRBJ2-7 | TRBV7-6 | TGTGCCAGCAGCTTAGAGGTCGGGGCACAGGGGGCCTCCTACGAGCAGTACTTC | CASSLEVGAQGASYEQYF
. | . | TRBJ1-1 | TRBV6-6 | TGTGCCAGCAGCCGCACCGAGGGGTTTTACACTGAAGCTTTCTTT | CASSRTEGFYTEAFF
few | TRBD1 | TRBJ1-4 | TRBV27 | TGTGCCAGCAGTTCGCCGGGACAGGGTTCAACTAATGAAAAACTGTTTTTT | CASSSPGQGSTNEKLFF
. | TRBD2 | TRBJ2-7 | TRBV4-1 | TGCGCCAGCAGCCACCGGACTAGCGGCTCCTACGAGCAGTACTTC | CASSHRTSGSYEQYF
. | TRBD1 | TRBJ1-5 | TRBV5-8 | TGTGCCAGCAGCTTGATTTCCTTGCCCCGGGACAGGGCGTATCAGCCCCAGCATTTT | CASSLISLPRDRAYQPQHF
few | . | TRBJ2-1 | TRBV9 | TGTGCCAGCAGCGTAGGGGCACTCGGCTCCTACAATGAGCAGTTCTTC | CASSVGALGSYNEQFF
few | . | TRBJ1-4 | TRBV4-2 | TGTGCCAGCAGTCGACAGCGCACGACTAATGAAAAACTGTTTTTT | CASSRQRTTNEKLFF
. | . | TRBJ2-1 | TRBV7-8 | TGTGCCAGCAGCGCCCCTCTCTCCTACAATGAGCAGTTCTTC | CASSAPLSYNEQFF
once | TRBD1 | TRBJ1-6 | TRBV6-2/TRBV6-3 | TGTGCCAGCAGTGGCCGGGACAGACATAATTCACCCCTCCACTTT | CASSGRDRHNSPLHF
few | . | TRBJ2-1 | TRBV5-6 | TGTGCCAGCAGCTTGGCCGGGATGTCTGGCTACAATGAGCAGTTCTTC | CASSLAGMSGYNEQFF
. | TRBD1 | TRBJ1-2 | TRBV10-3 | TGTGCCATCCAATTCCAAAAAACAGGGGGCTTGGAGTATGGCTACATCTTC | CAIQFQKTGGLEYGYIF